This T cell receptor beta chain was retrieved from a study of blood T cell repertoires in COVID-19. Study-level information: Collection of acute and convalescent COVID-19 samples took place in the United States, Italy and Spain. The analysed material was cDNA or gDNA that came from T cells, B-cell-depleted T cells, or PBMCs.

TCRdb's table, derived via immunoSEQ multiplex PCR, lists solely in-frame clones and lacks some. The table has more than 150,000 clones, approximately 80% seen once. V lost 3 bases to trimming and J lost 3 bases; unmatched junction nucleotides: 8. CDR3 length: 16 amino acids. Germline V gene data show CDR1 as SGHNT and CDR2 as YYREEE (reference sequence). The chain has TRBV5-4 and TRBJ2-5, with TRBD1 matching 10 bases. This TCR was recovered from a woman between 50 and 59 years old with acute or convalescent COVID-19. Source material: peripheral blood. The DNA for the CDR3 is TGTGCCAGCAGCTCACCGGGACAGGGGTCCAAAGAGACCCAGTACTTC. Protein product: CASSSPGQGSKETQYF. Filled out from reference TRBV5-4 and TRBJ2-5, the complete variable domain reads ETGVTQSPTHLIKTRGQQVTLRCSSQSGHNTVSWYQQALGQGPQFIFQYYREEENGRGNFPPRFSGLQFPNYSSELNVNALELDDSALYLCASSSPGQGSKETQYFGPGTRLLVL.